The T cell receptor beta chain described here comes from a study of T cell clones after liver transplantation. Assay: immunoSEQ multiplex PCR; the TCRdb copy retains only in-frame clones and omits some. The table has about 9,800 clones, over 60% seen once; the top ten hold about a fifth. Turning to this clone: At one end, the junction sequence differs from germline, possibly due to a read error. This sample includes further DNA sequences coding for the same CDR3.

The CDR3 consists of 17 residues. In germline, CDR1 is LGHNA, CDR2 YSLEER. The chain couples TRBV4-3 to TRBJ2-2, with 7 bases identical to TRBD1. Sequences were derived from CD8+ T cells from blood, sampled at the approximately 16-month timepoint. This sequence originates from a human patient who received a liver transplant. Some T cells may be the graft donor's. DNA for the CDR3: TGCGCCAGCAGCCGAAGAGAACCAGGGGGAAACACTGGGGAGCTGTTTTTT. Protein sequence: CASSRREPGGNTGELFF.